Sequencing of this T cell receptor beta chain was carried out in a study of beta chain features in type 1 diabetes. Study at large: Sorted cell examination encompassed roughly 110 million cells across all samples.

This clone appeared a single time. Every bit of the isolated RNA underwent reverse transcription, so sequencing read expressed TCRB transcripts. Libraries were prepared by immunoSEQ multiplex PCR; TCRdb keeps only in-frame clonotypes and omits some of them. Of hundreds of thousands of clones listed, roughly a sixth are singletons. The V end was cut by 2 bases, the J end by 7 bases, with 21 bases between. This CDR3 comprises 16 residues. Germline values: CDR1 SGHRS, CDR2 YFSETQ. This chain links TRBV5-1 with TRBJ1-2; D is possibly TRBD1 (5 bases). The source is a man aged 18 to 30 in good health. Sequenced input: naive CD4+ T cells from blood. CDR3 nucleotides: TGCGCCAGCAGCTTAACTCAGCCGGGAGGGGATTTTGGCTACACCTTC. Its protein product is CASSLTQPGGDFGYTF. The full variable domain, in which reference TRBV5-1 and TRBJ1-2 provide the parts outside the CDR3, is KAGVTQTPRYLIKTRGQQVTLSCSPISGHRSVSWYQQTPGQGLQFLFEYFSETQRNKGNFPGRFSGRQFSNSRSEMNVSTLELGDSALYLCASSLTQPGGDFGYTFGSGTRLTVV.